These 18 T cell receptor beta chains originate from one sample sequenced in a study of CD8 T cells in Susac syndrome. RNA totalling about 0.45 to 1 ug underwent reverse transcription with random hexamers. One entry per CDR3 protein results from TCRdb running MiXCR on the immunoSEQ multiplex PCR reads. The table records approximately 150,000 distinct CDR3 sequences, about 94% of them present only once. The sequencing input was CD4+ T cells from PBMCs. All receptors come from a human donor in good health.

This chain joins TRBV29-1 and TRBJ1-5; D is ambiguous. The CDR3 sequence is 13 residues long. CDR1 and CDR2 (germline): SQVTM, ANQGSEA. The ends were cut back, 7 bases at V and 4 bases at J, with 14 bases in the middle. CDR3 region: CSASNRGNQPQHF. The CDR3 region has the DNA TGCAGCGCCTCAAACCGGGGAAATCAGCCCCAGCATTTT.

The V gene is TRBV10-3, the J gene TRBJ1-1, with 8 bases matching TRBD1. The germline gives CDR1 ENHRY, CDR2 SYGVKD. J gave up 2 bases and V 0 bases, and 5 bases lay outside the gene matches. The CDR3 loop spans 16 amino acids. DNA for the CDR3: TGTGCCATCAGTGAGTCGGCAGGGGGCATAAACACTGAAGCTTTCTTT. It codes for CAISESAGGINTEAFF.

The rearrangement uses TRBV7-3 and TRBJ1-2; D possibly corresponds to TRBD1 (5 bases). CDR3 length equals 15 residues. Germline loops: CDR1 SGHTA, CDR2 FQGTGA. The V gene lost 4 bases and the J gene lost 3 bases, with 15 bases spanning the gap. In DNA form, the CDR3 reads TGTGCCAGCAGCTCTTTCAGGGTTTCGGACTATGGCTACACCTTC. This translates into CASSSFRVSDYGYTF.

J is TRBJ1-1 and V is TRBV2, with D possibly matching TRBD1 (5 bases). The CDR3 consists of 13 residues. Germline-derived CDR1 and CDR2 are SNHLY and FYNNEI. Trimming cost V 6 bases and J 4 bases, with 12 bases left between them. DNA of the CDR3: TGTGCCAGCAGGGGGGACGGGGGCACTGAAGCTTTCTTT. Residues: CASRGDGGTEAFF.

The genes are TRBV7-3 and TRBJ1-2, with D unclear. Trimming removed 5 bases at V and 2 bases at J, with 12 bases between. The CDR3 contains 14 residues. Germline loops: CDR1 SGHTA, CDR2 FQGTGA. CDR3 in DNA: TGTGCCAGCAGCCCCGGACGAGAGAACTATGGCTACACCTTC. This translates into CASSPGRENYGYTF.

V and J are TRBV29-1 and TRBJ2-5, with no clear D. The CDR3 sequence is 13 residues long. The V gene lost 2 bases and the J gene lost 4 bases, with 11 bases spanning the gap. Germline V gene data show CDR1 as SQVTM and CDR2 as ANQGSEA. The CDR3 bases are TGCAGCGTTGAATCGAAAGCAGTAGAGACCCAGTACTTC. Translated, it gives CSVESKAVETQYF.

The V and J genes are TRBV6-5 and TRBJ2-5; possible D gene TRBD2, 5 bases. V shed 5 bases and J shed 5 bases, with 9 bases lying between them. The CDR3 sequence is 12 residues long. Per the germline V gene, CDR1 is MNHEY and CDR2 is SVGAGI. This CDR3 reads CASSPRRETQYF. The CDR3 DNA sequence: TGTGCCAGCAGTCCCCGGAGGGAGACCCAGTACTTC.

The rearrangement links TRBV15 to TRBJ1-4; D not certain. CDR1 is LNHNV, CDR2 YYDKDF, per germline (reference sequence). The CDR3 consists of 13 residues. V was trimmed by 1 base and J by 7 bases, leaving 7 bases between them. The CDR3 nucleotides are TGTGCCACCAGCAGAGGAAGGAGTGAAAAACTGTTTTTT. Protein: CATSRGRSEKLFF.

The V call is TRBV3-1, the J call TRBJ2-3; 8 positions match TRBD1. This CDR3 is built from 11 residues. Germline CDR1 is LGHDT and CDR2 is YNNKEL (reference sequence). Trimming took 1 base from V and 14 from J; bases not matched to a gene: 2. The CDR3 sequence: CASSQGTGTYF. As DNA, the CDR3 is TGTGCCAGCAGCCAAGGGACAGGGACGTATTTT.

This clonotype was observed once. J is TRBJ1-4 and V is TRBV6-1; D may be TRBD1 (5 bases). Germline V gene lookup returns CDR1 MNHNS and CDR2 SASEGT. CDR3 length equals 17 residues. The V gene lost 7 bases and the J gene lost 0 bases, with 18 bases spanning the gap. CDR3 in DNA: TGTGCCAGCACCTCGCGCCGGGGGGTTTCAACTAATGAAAAACTGTTTTTT. This encodes CASTSRRGVSTNEKLFF.

The CDR3 region is CASSSQAGTTDTQYF. For the CDR3, the DNA is TGTGCCAGCAGCTCACAAGCGGGAACCACAGATACGCAGTATTTT. The chain is built from TRBV7-2 and TRBJ2-3, with TRBD2 matching 7 bases. The ends lost 4 bases at V and 2 bases at J; junction bases unmatched: 6. The CDR3 covers 15 residues. Germline-derived CDR1 and CDR2 are SGHTA and FQGNSA.

This clonotype showed up just once. This chain joins TRBV7-9 and TRBJ1-4; 7 positions agree with TRBD1. CDR1 is SEHNR and CDR2 is FQNEAQ in the germline V gene (reference sequence). The junction had 10 bases not matched to a gene; V was cut back by 5 bases and J by 4 bases. The CDR3 runs 16 residues. CDR3 amino acids: CASSPYPGTVNEKLFF. The CDR3 coding sequence is TGTGCCAGCAGCCCCTACCCCGGGACAGTTAATGAAAAACTGTTTTTT. Combining the CDR3 with reference TRBV7-9 and TRBJ1-4 gives the whole variable domain DTGVSQNPRHKITKRGQNVTFRCDPISEHNRLYWYRQTLGQGPEFLTYFQNEAQLEKSRLLSDRFSAERPKGSFSTLEIQRTEQGDSAMYLCASSPYPGTVNEKLFFGSGTQLSVL.

This chain joins TRBV7-2 and TRBJ2-3, with D possibly called TRBD1 or TRBD2 (5 bases each). In germline, CDR1 is SGHTA, CDR2 FQGNSA. V gave up 2 bases and J gave up 5 bases, with 20 bases separating them. This CDR3 comprises 17 residues. The CDR3 region has the DNA TGTGCCAGCAGCTTAAACCCCCCAGGGACCTATAGAGATACGCAGTATTTT. Amino acids: CASSLNPPGTYRDTQYF. Full variable domain (outside the CDR3, taken from reference TRBV7-2 and TRBJ2-3): GAGVSQSPSNKVTEKGKDVELRCDPISGHTALYWYRQSLGQGLEFLIYFQGNSAPDKSGLPSDRFSAERTGGSVSTLTIQRTQQEDSAVYLCASSLNPPGTYRDTQYFGPGTRLTVL.

This clonotype was observed a single time. The V gene is TRBV5-1, the J gene TRBJ2-2; D is ambiguous. The CDR3 has 15 amino acids. Trimming removed 2 bases at V and 0 bases at J, with 8 bases between. Germline-derived CDR1 and CDR2 are SGHRS and YFSETQ. The CDR3 sequence: CASSLWDPNTGELFF. CDR3 nucleotide sequence: TGCGCCAGCAGCTTATGGGATCCGAACACCGGGGAGCTGTTTTTT. The whole variable domain, filled in from reference TRBV5-1 and TRBJ2-2, reads KAGVTQTPRYLIKTRGQQVTLSCSPISGHRSVSWYQQTPGQGLQFLFEYFSETQRNKGNFPGRFSGRQFSNSRSEMNVSTLELGDSALYLCASSLWDPNTGELFFGEGSRLTVL.

The V gene is TRBV4-1, the J gene TRBJ2-2; 12 nucleotides line up with TRBD2. Germline loops: CDR1 MGHRA, CDR2 YSYEKL. This CDR3 region has 19 residues. After removal of 2 bases from V and 5 bases from J, the junction contained 12 bases not matched to a gene. CDR3: CASSQPRKGLAGKTGELFF. The CDR3 region has the DNA TGCGCCAGCAGCCAACCCCGGAAAGGACTAGCGGGGAAAACCGGGGAGCTGTTTTTT.

The rearrangement joins TRBV18 to TRBJ1-2; 8 nucleotides agree with TRBD1. The trim removed 3 bases at V and 1 base at J, leaving 1 base unmatched. The CDR3 length is 14 residues. From germline, CDR1 is KGHSH and CDR2 LQKENI. The CDR3 loop is CASSPTGDNYGYTF. The CDR3 coding sequence is TGTGCCAGCTCACCGACAGGGGATAACTATGGCTACACCTTC.

This clonotype was counted once. The J gene is TRBJ2-7, the V gene TRBV7-9; D assignment may be TRBD1 or TRBD2 (5 bases each). The length of the CDR3 is 14 residues. V lost 5 bases and J 7 bases, leaving 18 bases between the germline ends. Germline values: CDR1 SEHNR, CDR2 FQNEAQ (reference sequence). CDR3 nucleotides: TGTGCCAGCAGCACCGGGACGCGCATTAGGGAGCAGTACTTC. Translated: CASSTGTRIREQYF. Supplemented by reference TRBV7-9 and TRBJ2-7, the full variable domain reads DTGVSQNPRHKITKRGQNVTFRCDPISEHNRLYWYRQTLGQGPEFLTYFQNEAQLEKSRLLSDRFSAERPKGSFSTLEIQRTEQGDSAMYLCASSTGTRIREQYFGPGTRLTVT.

The rearrangement links TRBV20-1 to TRBJ1-1; 8 positions match TRBD1. V gave up 2 bases and J gave up 1 base; unmatched junction bases: 3. CDR1 is DFQATT and CDR2 is SNEGSKA in the germline V gene (reference sequence). This CDR3 spans 14 amino acids. CDR3 residues: CSARQGAGNTEAFF. CDR3 in DNA: TGCAGTGCTAGACAGGGGGCTGGGAACACTGAAGCTTTCTTT.